This T cell receptor (beta chain) came from a study of identical twins. The trim removed 5 bases at V and 3 bases at J, leaving 11 bases unmatched. This CDR3 is 16 amino acids long. Germline V gene data show CDR1 as SGHTA and CDR2 as FQGNSA. This clonotype was observed at least ten times. TCRdb re-analysed the 5' RACE reads in MiXCR, keeping a single row per CDR3 protein. Here the sample spans roughly 630,000 distinct CDR3 sequences, roughly 6.6% being singletons. These data also featured in a second study, about yellow fever vaccine responses in identical twins.

J is TRBJ2-7 and V is TRBV7-2, with 9 bases matching TRBD2. Sequenced sample: PBMCs. The source is a woman aged 18-30 years in good health. The CDR3 is CASSPTASGINYEQYF. The CDR3 bases are TGTGCCAGCAGCCCGACAGCTAGCGGGATAAACTACGAGCAGTACTTC. The entire variable domain, with the rest obtained from reference TRBV7-2 and TRBJ2-7, is as follows: GAGVSQSPSNKVTEKGKDVELRCDPISGHTALYWYRQSLGQGLEFLIYFQGNSAPDKSGLPSDRFSAERTGGSVSTLTIQRTQQEDSAVYLCASSPTASGINYEQYFGPGTRLTVT.